Following are 25 T cell receptor beta chains from one sample sequenced in a study of Graves' ophthalmopathy and Graves' hyperthyroidism. Amplification of TCR beta CDR3 regions used RNA transcripts. Amplification began with first-round RT-PCR using HTBI primers, then second-round multiplex PCR was performed. In TCRdb, the multiplex PCR reads were re-called with MiXCR into one record per CDR3 protein. The sample holds about 550,000 distinct CDR3 sequences; 39% are singletons and the top ten take 4% to 5%. The sample comprised peripheral blood or thyroid tissue (not recorded which). Receptors were obtained from an adult man with Graves' hyperthyroidism.

This clonotype was found a few times. This chain connects TRBV28 to TRBJ1-1, with 9 bases that match TRBD1. In germline, CDR1 is MDHEN, CDR2 SYDVKM. This CDR3 has 15 residues. V lost 6 bases to trimming and J lost 0 bases; unmatched junction nucleotides: 5. The CDR3 coding sequence is TGTGCCAGCAGATCGACAGGGGGAATGAACACTGAAGCTTTCTTT. This translates into CASRSTGGMNTEAFF.

This clonotype was recorded at least ten times. V usage is TRBV19 and J usage is TRBJ1-2; D might be TRBD1 (6 bases). Germline CDR1 and CDR2: LNHDA and SQIVND (reference sequence). The V end was cut by 3 bases, the J end by 4 bases, with 12 bases between. CDR3 length equals 14 residues. The CDR3 sequence: CASSMGAGFYGYTF. The CDR3 DNA reads as TGTGCCAGTAGTATGGGGGCTGGATTCTATGGCTACACCTTC. Together with reference TRBV19 and TRBJ1-2, the CDR3 gives the full variable domain: DGGITQSPKYLFRKEGQNVTLSCEQNLNHDAMYWYRQDPGQGLRLIYYSQIVNDFQKGDIAEGYSVSREKKESFPLTVTSAQKNPTAFYLCASSMGAGFYGYTFGSGTRLTVV.

The gene calls are TRBV5-6 and TRBJ1-2, with a possible D match to TRBD1 (6 bases). The CDR3 spans 14 residues. Germline values: CDR1 SGHDT, CDR2 YYEEEE. Trimming took 4 bases from V and 3 from J, leaving 13 bases between them. The CDR3 region is CASSEGHSDYGYTF. CDR3 nucleotide sequence: TGTGCCAGCAGCGAGGGACACTCGGACTATGGCTACACCTTC.

There are a few counts of this clonotype. The chain combines TRBV28 with TRBJ1-3; TRBD1 matches at 7 bases. Per germline, CDR1 MDHEN and CDR2 SYDVKM. The CDR3 covers 17 residues. V lost 5 bases, J lost 0 bases, and 10 bases stayed unmatched. CDR3 sequence: CASSAGTALFSGNTIYF. CDR3 bases: TGTGCCAGCAGTGCCGGGACAGCTCTTTTCTCTGGAAACACCATATATTTT.

This clonotype came up a few times. The chain combines TRBV20-1 with TRBJ2-7, with TRBD1 as a possible D gene (5 bases). TRBJ2-1 matches the DNA end more closely, so the J call is doubtful. The CDR3 has 12 residues. The germline V gene has CDR1 DFQATT and CDR2 SNEGSKA (reference sequence). CDR3 in DNA: TGCAGTGCTAGTAGGGGTATCAATGAGCAGTTCTTC. Translating it yields CSASRGINEQFF.

The chain recombines TRBV12-2 with TRBJ2-6; TRBD1 is the table's D call and was not checked against the DNA. TRBV12-2 is listed as a pseudogene. CDR3 length equals 16 residues. DNA of the CDR3: TGTGCCAGCATCGCCCTTCGACAGGGGGGGGCCAACGTCCTGACTTTC. It is translated as CASIALRQGGANVLTF.

This chain uses TRBV16 with TRBJ2-7; 8 nucleotides align to TRBD2. The germline CDR1 and CDR2 sequences are KGHSY and FQNENV. J lost 0 bases, V lost 7 bases, and 8 bases had no gene match. This CDR3 contains 15 residues. CDR3 sequence reads: CASTLNGGASYEQYF. CDR3 nucleotide sequence: TGTGCCAGCACCCTCAACGGGGGGGCCTCCTACGAGCAGTACTTC.

This clonotype has at least ten counts. The rearrangement uses TRBV29-1 and TRBJ1-5, with D possibly being TRBD1 (5 bases). Trimming left V 7 bases short and J 7 bases short, with 14 bases between. CDR3 length: 12 residues. The V gene's germline CDR1 is SQVTM and CDR2 ANQGSEA. The CDR3 loop is CSASEGTQPQHF. In DNA form, the CDR3 reads TGCAGCGCCTCGGAAGGGACCCAGCCCCAGCATTTT.

As to this clonotype: This is likely a read error, given that the CDR3 carries no conserved phenylalanine or tryptophan at its end. V usage is TRBV10-3 and J usage is TRBJ2-7, with TRBD2 identical over 7 bases. There are 18 residues in the CDR3. Germline CDR1 is ENHRY and CDR2 is SYGVKD. The CDR3 DNA sequence: TGTGCCAGCAGTTACTCGTTTCGGGTATCCGGGAGGTCCTACGAGCAGTACTCC. Encoded protein: CASSYSFRVSGRSYEQYS.

This clonotype was counted ten times or more. The V and J genes are TRBV24-1 and TRBJ1-1; the match to TRBD1 covers 7 bases. Looked up from germline, CDR1 is KGHDR and CDR2 is SFDVKD. V shed 7 bases and J 0 bases; nucleotides not matched to a gene: 4. This CDR3 has 14 amino acids. The CDR3 is CATRGTGVNTEAFF. Here the CDR3 DNA reads TGTGCCACCAGAGGTACAGGGGTGAACACTGAAGCTTTCTTT.

At least ten counts were recorded for this clonotype. This rearrangement joins TRBV6-5 to TRBJ1-2; TRBD1 matches 9 bases. The germline gives CDR1 MNHEY, CDR2 SVGAGI. V gave up 6 bases and J gave up 4 bases; unmatched junction bases: 12. The CDR3 is 16 amino acids. Written as DNA, the CDR3 is TGTGCCAGCAGACCATTACAGGGGGCGCGGGGCTATGGCTACACCTTC. Residues: CASRPLQGARGYGYTF.

This clonotype was seen a handful of times. The genes are TRBV2 and TRBJ1-6, with D hard to call. Trimming took 4 bases from V and 8 from J, leaving 12 bases between them. This CDR3 spans 14 amino acids. Germline V CDR1 and CDR2: SNHLY, FYNNEI. The CDR3 loop is CASSARPYHSPLHF. In DNA, the CDR3 is TGTGCCAGCAGTGCGAGACCGTATCATTCACCCCTCCACTTT. The complete variable domain, with remaining parts taken from reference TRBV2 and TRBJ1-6, reads EPEVTQTPSHQVTQMGQEVILRCVPISNHLYFYWYRQILGQKVEFLVSFYNNEISEKSEIFDDQFSVERPDGSNFTLKIRSTKLEDSAMYFCASSARPYHSPLHFGNGTRLTVT.

This clonotype was detected ten times or more. The rearrangement uses TRBV19 and TRBJ1-5, with 12 bases matching TRBD1. After removal of 7 bases from V and 2 bases from J, the junction contained 9 bases not matched to a gene. The CDR3 contains 17 residues. CDR1 is LNHDA and CDR2 is SQIVND in the germline V gene (reference sequence). For the CDR3, the DNA is TGTGCCAGTATGGGGACAGGGGGCAAAATTGGCAATCAGCCCCAGCATTTT. This translates into CASMGTGGKIGNQPQHF.

The chain joins TRBV10-3 to TRBJ1-2; D is uncertain. Germline-derived CDR1 and CDR2 are ENHRY and SYGVKD. V was cut by 5 bases and J by 5 bases, with 12 bases left in between. CDR3 length: 13 amino acids. CDR3 amino acids: CAISQDDTYGYTF. The CDR3 DNA is TGTGCCATCAGTCAGGATGACACTTATGGCTACACCTTC.

This clonotype was seen many times. The V call is TRBV6-5, the J call TRBJ1-2; D is undetermined. The V end was cut by 4 bases, the J end by 2 bases, with 17 bases between. CDR3 length equals 16 residues. The germline V gene has CDR1 MNHEY and CDR2 SVGAGI. CDR3 nucleotides: TGTGCCAGCAGTTCCCGACGGACGACCATGAACTATGGCTACACCTTC. Amino acid sequence: CASSSRRTTMNYGYTF.

Points on this clonotype: This may be a read error: a much more frequent sequence differs by one nucleotide. Likely a read error: the CDR3 ends without its conserved phenylalanine or tryptophan. This chain joins TRBV9 and TRBJ2-5, with D tentatively TRBD2 (6 bases). Between the trimmed V and J ends, which lost 4 bases and 1 base, there was a span of 14 bases. The length of the CDR3 is 15 residues. From germline, CDR1 is SGDLS and CDR2 YYNGEE. The CDR3 region is CASSPRLDRQETQYL. The CDR3 DNA sequence: TGTGCCAGCAGCCCTCGACTAGACCGCCAAGAGACCCAGTACCTC.

This clonotype appeared many times. The chain has TRBV28 and TRBJ2-5; no clear D gene. The CDR3 covers 11 residues. V was cut by 4 bases and J by 7 bases, with 7 bases left in between. Germline lookup yields CDR1 MDHEN and CDR2 SYDVKM. CDR3 in DNA: TGTGCCAGCAGTTGGAGTGGGACCCAGTACTTC. As protein: CASSWSGTQYF.

The chain recombines TRBV29-1 with TRBJ1-2; D is perhaps TRBD1 (5 bases). V dropped 6 bases and J dropped 5 bases, with 13 bases sitting between them. This CDR3 region has 12 residues. Germline V gene lookup returns CDR1 SQVTM and CDR2 ANQGSEA. The CDR3 sequence is CSVEGRAYGYTF. In DNA form, the CDR3 reads TGCAGCGTCGAGGGCAGGGCTTATGGCTACACCTTC.

This clonotype was detected ten times or more. The chain employs TRBV9 and TRBJ1-3; 7 bases fit TRBD1. V lost 3 bases, J lost 3 bases, and 6 bases stayed unmatched. Germline CDR1 reads SGDLS; CDR2 reads YYNGEE. This CDR3 has 15 amino acids. This CDR3 is CASSGLTGFGNTIYF. The CDR3 DNA reads as TGTGCCAGCAGCGGATTGACAGGGTTTGGAAACACCATATATTTT.

This clonotype occurred a few times. This may be a read error, as it is one base from a much larger clone. The genes are TRBV15 and TRBJ2-7; the D is unclear. Trimming cost V 4 bases and J 4 bases, with 8 bases left between them. CDR3 length: 12 amino acids. Germline V gives CDR1 LNHNV, CDR2 YYDKDF (reference sequence). The CDR3 spells CATSKGAYEQYF. The CDR3 region has the DNA TGTGCCACCAGCAAAGGTGCTTACGAGCAGTACTTC.

This clonotype was seen ten or more times. The chain has TRBV19 and TRBJ1-5; D remains unclear. The CDR3 consists of 16 residues. Deletions cut 2 bases from V and 0 bases from J, with 11 bases between. Germline CDR1 and CDR2: LNHDA and SQIVND (reference sequence). The CDR3 nucleotides read TGTGCCAGTAGTATATCCGGGCCGGGTAGCAATCAGCCCCAGCATTTT. It translates to CASSISGPGSNQPQHF. Complete variable domain (other parts from reference TRBV19 and TRBJ1-5): DGGITQSPKYLFRKEGQNVTLSCEQNLNHDAMYWYRQDPGQGLRLIYYSQIVNDFQKGDIAEGYSVSREKKESFPLTVTSAQKNPTAFYLCASSISGPGSNQPQHFGDGTRLSIL.

As for this clonotype: This clone may be a read error of a much larger clone one base away. V is TRBV12-3 or TRBV12-4 and J is TRBJ1-1; D is perhaps TRBD1 (6 bases). Trimming removed 11 bases from V and 10 bases from J, with 20 bases in between. The CDR3 has 12 amino acids. The CDR3 DNA reads as TGTGCCGGATCACGGACAGACCCTGGAGCTTTCTTT. It encodes CAGSRTDPGAFF.

At least ten counts were recorded for this clonotype. The chain uses TRBV20-1 and TRBJ2-2; D gene ambiguous. Trimming stripped 0 bases from V and 7 bases from J, with 6 bases between. CDR3 size: 12 residues. CDR1 and CDR2 (germline): DFQATT, SNEGSKA (reference sequence). The chain's CDR3 is CSARDTLGELFF. CDR3 coding DNA: TGCAGTGCTAGAGACACCCTCGGGGAGCTGTTTTTT.

This clonotype showed up many times. The V gene is TRBV9, the J gene TRBJ2-7; D not resolved. Germline CDR1 and CDR2: SGDLS and YYNGEE. The CDR3 consists of 13 residues. The ends were cut back, 3 bases at V and 0 bases at J, with 7 bases in the middle. The CDR3 here is CASSAPDSYEQYF. The CDR3 DNA follows: TGTGCCAGCAGCGCGCCTGACTCCTACGAGCAGTACTTC.

This clonotype was recorded many times. The V gene is TRBV12-3 or TRBV12-4, the J gene TRBJ2-6; D uncertain. The CDR3 extends over 16 amino acids. V was shortened by 3 bases and J by 1 base, with 10 bases between the two germline ends. CDR3 in DNA: TGTGCCAGCAGTTTTAATCGTGGGTCTGGGGCCAACGTCCTGACTTTC. This codes for CASSFNRGSGANVLTF.